The 27 T cell receptor beta chains presented below share a single source sample, sequenced in a study of T cell clonotyping in hematopoietic cell transplantation. Repertoires were generated with immunoSEQ multiplex PCR, while TCRdb's copy carries only in-frame clones and drops some. The profile shows under 15,000 clones, roughly four fifths of them singletons. The specimen was PBMCs, collected 100 days after allogeneic stem cell transplant. The source is a female patient in her thirties or forties who had an allogeneic stem cell transplant from a related donor, so T cells may come from the graft donor. Some clones in this sample may be carry-over from other donors' samples.

J is TRBJ1-2 and V is TRBV15; D not resolved. Germline CDR1 LNHNV, CDR2 YYDKDF (reference sequence). V shed 4 bases and J shed 5 bases, with 8 bases lying between them. This CDR3 contains 12 residues. CDR3 amino acids: CATSKDGYGYTF. CDR3 sequence (DNA): TGTGCCACCAGCAAAGACGGATATGGCTACACCTTC.

V gene TRBV19 combines with J gene TRBJ2-7; D gene unclear. This CDR3 region has 14 residues. Germline V gene data show CDR1 as LNHDA and CDR2 as SQIVND (reference sequence). Trimming took off 2 bases at V and 0 bases at J, with 8 bases between the two ends. The CDR3 protein is CASSIFGSSYEQYF. The CDR3 DNA sequence: TGTGCCAGTAGTATATTCGGGTCCTCCTACGAGCAGTACTTC.

In its sample, this clone was seen once. J is TRBJ1-5 and V is TRBV5-8, with a weak D call TRBD1 (6 bases). This CDR3 region has 13 residues. Deletions cut 8 bases from V and 6 bases from J, with 15 bases between. Germline V gives CDR1 SGHTS, CDR2 YDEGEE. The CDR3 sequence: CASTTGLGQPQHF. The CDR3 DNA reads TGTGCCAGTACAACAGGGCTGGGTCAGCCCCAGCATTTT.

The J gene is TRBJ2-5, the V gene TRBV7-7, with 7 bases aligning to TRBD2. The CDR3 is made up of 14 amino acids. Germline CDR1 is SSHAT and CDR2 is FNYEAQ (reference sequence). V lost 5 bases and J lost 7; bases outside the gene matches: 10. CDR3 nucleotides: TGTGCCAGCAGCCAGGGTGGGGGGGTAGTGACCCAGTACTTC. Translated, it gives CASSQGGGVVTQYF. Supplemented by reference TRBV7-7 and TRBJ2-5, the full variable domain reads GAGVSQSPRYKVTKRGQDVTLRCDPISSHATLYWYQQALGQGPEFLTYFNYEAQPDKSGLPSDRFSAERPEGSISTLTIQRTEQRDSAMYRCASSQGGGVVTQYFGPGTRLLVL.

The rearrangement uses TRBV11-3 and TRBJ1-1, with 9 positions matching TRBD1. V shed 3 bases and J 2 bases; nucleotides not matched to a gene: 1. Germline V gene data show CDR1 as SGHNT and CDR2 as YENEEA. This CDR3 comprises 14 residues. The CDR3 DNA reads TGTGCCAGCAGCTTCACAGGGGGCAACACTGAAGCTTTCTTT. Its translation is CASSFTGGNTEAFF.

The CDR3 DNA reads TGTGCCAGCAGCAAAGAGCGGGGCGGCGGATACGAGCAGTACTTC. Its translation is CASSKERGGGYEQYF. This chain connects TRBV21-1 to TRBJ2-7; TRBD2 is taken as the D call from the table, unchecked against the DNA. TRBV21-1 is tagged as a pseudogene. The CDR3 is made up of 15 amino acids.

The chain carries TRBV6-5 and TRBJ2-7; D is uncertain. V lost 6 bases and J lost 6, with 12 bases in between. Per germline, CDR1 MNHEY and CDR2 SVGAGI. This CDR3 has 12 residues. The CDR3, as DNA: TGTGCCAGCAGATCCCCATGGTCCGAGCAGTACTTC. Translation: CASRSPWSEQYF.

This clone was seen a handful of times. The identical CDR3 is also encoded by other nucleotide sequences in the sample. The V and J genes are TRBV2 and TRBJ1-6; TRBD1 is a possible D gene (5 bases). The CDR3 extends over 13 amino acids. Deletions cut 6 bases from V and 7 bases from J, with 10 bases between. Looked up from germline, CDR1 is SNHLY and CDR2 is FYNNEI. The CDR3 region is CASRTTANSPLHF. The CDR3 DNA follows: TGTGCCAGCAGAACGACAGCCAATTCACCCCTCCACTTT.

This chain links TRBV7-9 with TRBJ1-4, with 7 bases identical to TRBD1. The V segment lost 2 bases and the J segment 10 bases; nucleotides outside the gene matches: 1. Germline CDR1 reads SEHNR; CDR2 reads FQNEAQ (reference sequence). There are 12 residues in the CDR3. The CDR3 nucleotides read TGTGCCAGCAGCTTATCAGGGGGAAAACTGTTTTTT. It codes for CASSLSGGKLFF.

In regard to this clone: This sample includes further DNA sequences coding for the same CDR3. V gene TRBV27 combines with J gene TRBJ2-7, with unresolved D. Germline loops: CDR1 MNHEY, CDR2 SMNVEV (reference sequence). Trimming stripped 4 bases from V and 2 bases from J, with 12 bases between. The CDR3 spans 14 residues. CDR3 nucleotide sequence: TGTGCCAGCAGTTCCCTCGGCGGCACCTACGAGCAGTACTTC. Translating gives CASSSLGGTYEQYF.

The chain combines TRBV5-1 with TRBJ2-2; 12 bases match TRBD2. The CDR3 extends over 16 amino acids. Trimming took 1 base from V and 6 from J; bases not matched to a gene: 4. Germline V CDR1 and CDR2: SGHRS, YFSETQ. The CDR3 DNA sequence: TGCGCCAGCAGCTTGCAAGCTAGCGGGGGGGCCGGGGAGCTGTTTTTT. Protein sequence: CASSLQASGGAGELFF. The whole variable domain, remainder taken from reference TRBV5-1 and TRBJ2-2, is KAGVTQTPRYLIKTRGQQVTLSCSPISGHRSVSWYQQTPGQGLQFLFEYFSETQRNKGNFPGRFSGRQFSNSRSEMNVSTLELGDSALYLCASSLQASGGAGELFFGEGSRLTVL.

The chain uses TRBV30 and TRBJ2-7, with TRBD1 as a possible D gene (6 bases). The CDR3 covers 14 residues. Trimming shortened V by 5 bases and J by 4 bases, and 18 bases separated the two germline ends. Germline CDR1 reads GTSNPN; CDR2 reads SVGIG (reference sequence). CDR3 region: CAWVSNRARYEQYF. The DNA for the CDR3 is TGTGCCTGGGTCTCTAACAGGGCTCGGTACGAGCAGTACTTC.

J is TRBJ1-4 and V is TRBV27; 11 nucleotides align to TRBD1. This CDR3 spans 16 amino acids. The ends lost 3 bases at V and 7 bases at J; junction bases unmatched: 7. Germline CDR1 MNHEY, CDR2 SMNVEV (reference sequence). The CDR3 reads CASSFGQGAAGEKLFF. The CDR3 DNA is TGTGCCAGCAGTTTTGGACAGGGGGCTGCAGGTGAAAAACTGTTTTTT.

V and J are TRBV4-2 and TRBJ2-4, with D hard to call. V was pared by 0 bases and J by 9 bases, with 9 bases between. The germline CDR1 and CDR2 sequences are LGHNA and YNFKEQ. The length of the CDR3 is 13 residues. The CDR3 reads CASSQEGSPIQYF. The CDR3 DNA follows: TGTGCCAGCAGCCAAGAAGGCTCCCCCATTCAGTACTTC.

The chain is built from TRBV6-5 and TRBJ2-1, with D possibly TRBD2 on 5 matching bases. This CDR3 has 12 residues. With 4 bases removed from V and 9 bases from J, the gap between germline ends came to 10 bases. Germline lookup yields CDR1 MNHEY and CDR2 SVGAGI. The DNA of the CDR3 is TGTGCCAGCAGTTCCGGGGTGGGTGAGCAGTTCTTC. Amino acids: CASSSGVGEQFF.

This chain connects TRBV4-1 to TRBJ1-5, with 7 bases aligning to TRBD1. J gave up 10 bases and V 1 base, and 10 bases lay outside the gene matches. Germline-derived CDR1 and CDR2 are MGHRA and YSYEKL. CDR3 size: 15 residues. CDR3: CASSQGQGGNFPQHF. The CDR3 nucleotides read TGCGCCAGCAGCCAAGGACAGGGTGGAAATTTCCCCCAGCATTTT.

This clone appeared a single time. This chain links TRBV30 with TRBJ1-5; D is perhaps TRBD1 (6 bases). There are 13 residues in the CDR3. Trimming stripped 0 bases from V and 5 bases from J, with 8 bases between. Germline CDR1 reads GTSNPN; CDR2 reads SVGIG (reference sequence). CDR3 sequence reads: CAWSVNRDQPQHF. In nucleotides, the CDR3 is TGTGCCTGGAGTGTGAACAGGGATCAGCCCCAGCATTTT.

This rearrangement joins TRBV10-3 to TRBJ2-5, with a tentative D call TRBD2 (7 bases). The J call may be faulty, since TRBJ2-7 better matches the DNA end. This CDR3 is 16 amino acids long. From germline, CDR1 is ENHRY and CDR2 SYGVKD. CDR3 region: CAIGEGVDMAVYEQYF. The CDR3 DNA reads as TGTGCCATAGGGGAGGGGGTGGACATGGCGGTCTACGAGCAGTACTTC.

The chain uses TRBV25-1 and TRBJ2-7; D not certain. V lost 6 bases and J 2 bases, leaving 8 bases between the germline ends. The germline V gene encodes CDR1 MGHDK and CDR2 SYGVNS. The CDR3 covers 12 residues. The DNA for the CDR3 is TGTGCCAGCAGCGCAGCCGCCTACGAGCAGTACTTC. It is translated as CASSAAAYEQYF.

The chain links TRBV30 to TRBJ1-2, with D possibly being TRBD1 (5 bases). Per germline, CDR1 GTSNPN and CDR2 SVGIG (reference sequence). The V and J ends lost 0 bases and 6 bases respectively, with 11 bases between them. This CDR3 is 13 amino acids long. The CDR3 is CAWSVRDSDGYTF. CDR3 coding DNA: TGTGCCTGGAGTGTACGAGACAGCGATGGCTACACCTTC.

The genes are TRBV30 and TRBJ2-2; 7 nucleotides align to TRBD2. The V gene end was trimmed by 4 bases and the J gene end by 0 bases; junction bases not matched to a gene: 8. The CDR3 covers 16 residues. Germline V gene sequence: CDR1 GTSNPN, CDR2 SVGIG (reference sequence). The CDR3 DNA is TGTGCCTGGAACCTACCGGGACTAACGAACACCGGGGAGCTGTTTTTT. This encodes CAWNLPGLTNTGELFF.

V gene TRBV5-1 combines with J gene TRBJ2-7; a weak D match, TRBD2 (5 bases). With 5 bases removed from V and 0 bases from J, the gap between germline ends came to 9 bases. CDR1 and CDR2 from the germline V gene are SGHRS and YFSETQ. The CDR3 has 13 residues. CDR3 DNA: TGCGCCAGCAGATCTCTAGCCTCCTACGAGCAGTACTTC. This sequence encodes CASRSLASYEQYF.

J is TRBJ2-7 and V is TRBV29-1; D possibly corresponds to TRBD1 (7 bases). The CDR3 is 11 amino acids. From germline, CDR1 is SQVTM and CDR2 ANQGSEA. V lost 7 bases, J lost 3 bases, and 10 bases lay in between. The CDR3 DNA reads TGCAGCGGGGGGGACAGCTACGAGCAGTACTTC. This gives the protein CSGGDSYEQYF.

The CDR3 nucleotides read TGCGCCAGCAGCCAAGCGGCGTTCGGCAATCAGCCCCAGCATTTT. Its protein is CASSQAAFGNQPQHF. J is TRBJ1-5 and V is TRBV4-3; D call uncertain. The germline gives CDR1 LGHNA, CDR2 YSLEER. There are 15 residues in the CDR3. V lost 1 base, J lost 2 bases, and 9 bases lay in between.

This clone was recorded once. This chain connects TRBV7-2 to TRBJ1-1, with 7 bases fitting TRBD1. CDR3 length equals 14 residues. Germline assignment: CDR1 SGHTA and CDR2 FQGNSA. Trimming cost V 5 bases and J 7 bases; bases outside gene matches: 10. As DNA, the CDR3 is TGTGCCAGCAGCAAACGACAGGGAACGGTTGAAGCTTTCTTT. Protein: CASSKRQGTVEAFF.

The rearrangement joins TRBV30 to TRBJ2-5, with D tentatively TRBD1 (6 bases). Per germline, CDR1 GTSNPN and CDR2 SVGIG (reference sequence). The V end lost 2 bases, the J end lost 9 bases, and 16 bases lay between the germline ends. This CDR3 contains 13 residues. The CDR3 loop reads CAWSTGTTGSQYF. The CDR3 bases are TGTGCCTGGAGTACCGGGACAACTGGGTCCCAGTACTTC.

The chain has TRBV20-1 and TRBJ1-1; D is uncertain. This CDR3 has 11 amino acids. Germline V lookup: CDR1 DFQATT, CDR2 SNEGSKA (reference sequence). The V and J ends lost 0 bases and 10 bases respectively, with 9 bases between them. CDR3 region: CSAREQQRAFF. The CDR3 DNA reads TGCAGTGCTAGAGAGCAGCAGAGAGCTTTCTTT.